Here is one TCR beta chain with its context. This clonotype was picked up many times. Its recognized antigen is unknown. No base-level quality is on record; no much larger clone is a single base apart. The TCR beta CDR3 regions were amplified from the RNA transcripts. The first round of RT-PCR for the TCR CDR3 was performed with the HTBI primer set and the Qiagen OneStep RT-PCR kit. Libraries were constructed in a second round of multiplex PCR, after which size selection and purification were performed. The libraries were sequenced on an Illumina HiSeq2000 using paired-end 100 bp reads. The authors' analysis ran thus. SOAPnuke was used to process the raw data, with reads discarded if the reads contained adapters or uncalled bases, had a mean Phred below 15, or lacked an exact constant-primer or identifier match. High-quality paired reads were merged with COPE v1.2.5, and unique nucleotide sequences were defined as clonotypes. MiTCR v1.1 was used to align the clonotypes against IMGT TRBV, TRBD and TRBJ reference segments. Analysis was restricted to V-J combinations with a frequency above 0.0001, which covered 98% to 99.2% of repertoires. A TCS score was defined as the ratio of F50 (clonal expansion) to E x V (chaos), with BLOSUM62-based TCRdist applied between CDR3 peptides within each V-J. Welch's t-statistics and random forest reduced around 550 V-J features to under 15, which were used in a naive Bayes classifier (R e1071). Through fastp at Q25 and MiXCR, TCRdb rebuilt clones from the public reads, retaining in-frame beta chains. Duplicate CDR3 protein sequences are folded into a single record with the most common DNA and genes. Here the V and J calls rest on TCRdb's processing, not on the authors' analysis. In all, the sample holds approximately 630,000 distinct CDR3 sequences, and 16% of those were seen once. The ten biggest clones cover less than 4.5% of the sample.

Including cysteine and phenylalanine, the CDR3 has 16 amino acids. Only the CDR3 DNA is retained, 48 bases long and in frame from the first base. The V end gives up 1 base and the J end 6 bases, leaving 3 bases in the junction not matched to a gene. CDR1 is given as SGHTA and CDR2 as FQGNSA, both from the germline V gene. This record belongs to a study of T cells in Graves' hyperthyroidism and ophthalmopathy (dated by TCRdb to about 2019). About the full investigation: Peripheral blood was collected at initial diagnosis, before any treatment. The roughly 91 discovery patients were randomly divided into training and test sets at a 7:3 ratio. Once sampling was done, hyperthyroidism patients were given methimazole at a starting dose of 30 mg daily, whereas ophthalmopathy patients were given high-dose intravenous methylprednisolone. The paper reports TCR Vbeta CDR3 sequencing of some 140 peripheral blood samples: 43 ophthalmopathy, fewer than 80 hyperthyroidism and about 17 progressor patients. An independent validation cohort of around 19 hyperthyroidism patients and approximately 17 patients who later progressed to ophthalmopathy tested prospective prediction of ophthalmopathy. In six Graves' hyperthyroidism patients, the study also compared T-cell repertoires from thyroid tissue with T-cell repertoires from blood. To identify TCR V-J signatures that set the groups apart, the researchers used a discovery cohort of 90 to 100 patients, made up of 40 to 45 with Graves' ophthalmopathy and 57 with stable Graves' hyperthyroidism.

Graves' hyperthyroidism was defined as stable when no progression to ophthalmopathy occurred over 18 months of follow-up. Hyperthyroidism patients were aged 18 to 65 years and newly diagnosed, with disease duration of less than 2 months. The study excluded patients with uncontrolled infections, other autoimmune diseases, pregnancy or lactation. Diagnoses were established on the basis of clinical symptoms, serum thyroxine and TRAb, thyroid ultrasound, and orbital computed tomography. Ficoll-Paque density gradient centrifugation was used to isolate PBMCs from around 9.1 ml of fresh peripheral blood. Total RNA was extracted using Trizol reagent, and RNA quality was assessed on an Agilent 2100 Bioanalyzer. Beyond this particular receptor, the publication reports: Most expanded thyroid clonotypes (frequency above 0.001) were also detected in blood, a finding suggesting that blood repertoires may reflect thyroid immune responses. In validation, the model predicted progression to ophthalmopathy with 55% to 71% sensitivity and about 72% specificity, a median of 6.5 months before onset. A model built on a 13 V-J signature distinguished ophthalmopathy from stable hyperthyroidism, reaching 87.88% sensitivity and 81.08% specificity in cross-validation and 80%/75% in testing. No statistical method was used to set the sample size in advance, and investigators knew the group allocation.

The specimen sequenced was blood. Recombination linked TRBV7-2 to TRBJ2-7; a stretch of 16 junction bases matches TRBD2. The source of this sequence is a woman aged 25 to 45 with Graves' hyperthyroidism. In nucleotides, the sequence is TGTGCCAGCAGCTTAGAGGGACTAGCGGGAGGGGTCGAGCAGTACTTC. Its protein is CASSLEGLAGGVEQYF.